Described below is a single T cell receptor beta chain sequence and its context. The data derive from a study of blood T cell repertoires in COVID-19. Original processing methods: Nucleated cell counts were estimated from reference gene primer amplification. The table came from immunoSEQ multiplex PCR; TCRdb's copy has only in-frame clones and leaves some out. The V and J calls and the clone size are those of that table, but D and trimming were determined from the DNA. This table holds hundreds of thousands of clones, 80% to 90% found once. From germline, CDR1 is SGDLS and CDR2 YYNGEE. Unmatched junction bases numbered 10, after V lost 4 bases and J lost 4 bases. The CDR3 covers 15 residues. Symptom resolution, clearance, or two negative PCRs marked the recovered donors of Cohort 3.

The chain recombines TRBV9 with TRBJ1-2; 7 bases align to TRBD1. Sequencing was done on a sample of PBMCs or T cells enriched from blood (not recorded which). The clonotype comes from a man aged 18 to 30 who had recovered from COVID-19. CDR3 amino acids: CASSPPGGVGYGYTF. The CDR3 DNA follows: TGTGCCAGCAGCCCTCCAGGGGGAGTGGGCTATGGCTACACCTTC.